Following are 12 T cell receptor beta chains from one sample sequenced in a study of beta chain features in type 1 diabetes. Study-wide results and caveats: All four CD4+ subsets from Type 1 diabetes patients carried moderately but significantly shorter TCRB CDR3s.

Sequencing targeted expressed TCRB transcripts, as all isolated RNA had been reverse transcribed. Method: immunoSEQ multiplex PCR; TCRdb's copy keeps in-frame clones and lacks some. The sample includes fewer than 300,000 clones, roughly 22% seen only once; the top ten take approximately 0.029%. The antigens for these receptors are not known. Input material: naive CD4+ T cells from blood. These TCRs come from a woman aged 40 to 49 with type 1 diabetes.

This clone came up a few times. The chain uses TRBV2 and TRBJ2-3; a weak D match, TRBD2 (5 bases). In germline, CDR1 is SNHLY, CDR2 FYNNEI. V gave up 5 bases and J gave up 0 bases, with 6 bases separating them. This CDR3 has 13 amino acids. The CDR3 loop reads CASSIASTDTQYF. The CDR3 DNA sequence: TGTGCCAGCAGTATAGCGAGCACAGATACGCAGTATTTT.

This clone was detected a few times. The gene calls are TRBV4-1 and TRBJ2-7; 7 bases are shared with TRBD1. J was trimmed by 0 bases and V by 0 bases; bases with no gene match: 5. Germline CDR1 and CDR2: MGHRA and YSYEKL. The CDR3 totals 16 residues. CDR3 in DNA: TGCGCCAGCAGCCAAGAGAAGGCAGGGGGCTCCTACGAGCAGTACTTC. Amino acids: CASSQEKAGGSYEQYF.

This clone was counted between two and nine times. The chain combines TRBV29-1 with TRBJ2-3; weak D call: TRBD2 (6 bases). This CDR3 contains 15 residues. CDR1 is SQVTM, CDR2 ANQGSEA, per germline. V lost 2 bases and J lost 2, with 14 bases in between. The chain's CDR3 is CSVESRRENTDTQYF. CDR3 bases: TGCAGCGTTGAATCGAGGAGGGAGAACACAGATACGCAGTATTTT.

The chain links TRBV25-1 to TRBJ1-4; 7 nucleotides line up with TRBD1. Trimming took 1 base from V and 4 from J; bases not matched to a gene: 3. Per the germline V gene, CDR1 is MGHDK and CDR2 is SYGVNS. CDR3 length equals 15 residues. CDR3 amino acids: CASSEFQGGNEKLFF. CDR3 nucleotide sequence: TGTGCCAGCAGTGAATTTCAGGGGGGTAATGAAAAACTGTTTTTT.

This clone was seen a few times. The chain employs TRBV27 and TRBJ2-7; 7 nucleotides agree with TRBD2. V shed 3 bases and J 2 bases; nucleotides not matched to a gene: 10. The CDR3 is 16 residues long. The V gene's germline CDR1 is MNHEY and CDR2 SMNVEV (reference sequence). The CDR3 is CASSFFAGVPAYEQYF. In nucleotides, the CDR3 is TGTGCCAGCAGTTTCTTCGCGGGAGTACCAGCCTACGAGCAGTACTTC.

Only a few counts were recorded for this clone. This chain joins TRBV6-4 and TRBJ1-5; D is uncertain. This CDR3 is built from 13 residues. The ends were cut back, 3 bases at V and 0 bases at J, with 3 bases in the middle. Germline V gene lookup returns CDR1 MRHNA and CDR2 SNTAGT. CDR3 amino acids: CASSEYSNQPQHF. The CDR3 DNA is TGTGCCAGCAGTGAGTATAGCAATCAGCCCCAGCATTTT.

Comment on this clone: The sample holds other DNA sequences that translate to the same CDR3. The rearrangement uses TRBV29-1 and TRBJ1-5; D remains ambiguous. The CDR3 contains 13 residues. Germline V gene sequence: CDR1 SQVTM, CDR2 ANQGSEA. V was shortened by 6 bases and J by 3 bases, with 12 bases between the two germline ends. CDR3 DNA: TGCAGCGTCCTGGACGGGAACAATCAGCCCCAGCATTTT. This encodes CSVLDGNNQPQHF.

This clone appeared a few times. The chain carries TRBV5-4 and TRBJ2-5; a weak D match, TRBD2 (6 bases). Germline V gene sequence: CDR1 SGHNT, CDR2 YYREEE (reference sequence). This CDR3 spans 14 amino acids. Deletions cut 3 bases from V and 7 bases from J, with 16 bases between. CDR3 amino acids: CASSSRDLDVTQYF. CDR3 nucleotides: TGTGCCAGCAGCTCCCGGGACTTGGACGTGACCCAGTACTTC.

V gene TRBV5-4 combines with J gene TRBJ2-2, with D possibly being TRBD1 (6 bases). The CDR3 covers 15 residues. Per germline, CDR1 SGHNT and CDR2 YYREEE (reference sequence). Trimming pared 4 bases from V and 4 bases from J, leaving 14 bases between. CDR3 coding DNA: TGTGCCAGCAGCCGTCGACAGGACCTCACCGGGGAGCTGTTTTTT. It translates to CASSRRQDLTGELFF.

This chain joins TRBV4-1 and TRBJ1-4; no reliable D call. Germline V gene lookup returns CDR1 MGHRA and CDR2 YSYEKL. CDR3 length: 12 residues. The V end was cut by 1 base, the J end by 7 bases, with 4 bases between. The chain's CDR3 is CASSQAGEKLFF. The CDR3 DNA reads as TGCGCCAGCAGCCAAGCGGGTGAAAAACTGTTTTTT.

The J gene is TRBJ1-2, the V gene TRBV18, with 7 bases that match TRBD1. The CDR3 runs 13 residues. The junction had 7 bases not matched to a gene; V was cut back by 6 bases and J by 6 bases. CDR1 and CDR2 (germline): KGHSH, LQKENI. This CDR3 is CASSPDREHGYTF. CDR3 coding DNA: TGTGCCAGCTCCCCCGACAGGGAACATGGCTACACCTTC.

V and J are TRBV7-9 and TRBJ1-1, with 9 positions matching TRBD1. The CDR3 is 14 amino acids. The germline V gene encodes CDR1 SEHNR and CDR2 FQNEAQ (reference sequence). Unmatched junction bases numbered 3, after V lost 1 base and J lost 6 bases. The CDR3 region is CASSLGQGVAEAFF. For the CDR3, the DNA is TGTGCCAGCAGCTTAGGACAGGGGGTCGCTGAAGCTTTCTTT.